This T cell receptor (beta chain) appears in the sequencing data of a study of lymphopenia after photon versus proton radiotherapy. This clone appeared a single time. The protocol was immunoSEQ multiplex PCR, while the TCRdb copy is restricted to in-frame clones and leaves out a portion. Among roughly 18,000 clones listed, approximately 90% were seen once. With 1 base removed from V and 5 bases from J, the gap between germline ends came to 9 bases. The CDR3 has 14 amino acids. CDR1 SGHNT and CDR2 YENEEA come from the germline V gene. The TCR was taken from a man between 65 and 79 years old with pancreatic cancer. Sequenced material: peripheral blood, taken from a patient treated with proton-based radiotherapy. This sequence joins TRBV11-3 and TRBJ2-1; D is unclear. CDR3 bases: TGTGCCAGCAGCTTAGGCAGAATCAACAATGAGCAGTTCTTC. It encodes CASSLGRINNEQFF.